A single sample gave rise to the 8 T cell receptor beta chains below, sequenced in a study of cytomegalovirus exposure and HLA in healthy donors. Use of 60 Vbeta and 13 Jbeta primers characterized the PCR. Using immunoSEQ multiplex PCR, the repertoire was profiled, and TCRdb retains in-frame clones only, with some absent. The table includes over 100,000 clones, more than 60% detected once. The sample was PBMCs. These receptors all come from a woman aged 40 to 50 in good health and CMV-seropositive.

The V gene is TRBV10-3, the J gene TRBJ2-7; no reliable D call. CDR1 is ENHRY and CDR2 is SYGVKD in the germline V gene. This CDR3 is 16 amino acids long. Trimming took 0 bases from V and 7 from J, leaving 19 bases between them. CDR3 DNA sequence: TGTGCCATCAGTGAGTCGATTGCTCTCCTTCGTGAGGAGCAGTACTTC. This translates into CAISESIALLREEQYF.

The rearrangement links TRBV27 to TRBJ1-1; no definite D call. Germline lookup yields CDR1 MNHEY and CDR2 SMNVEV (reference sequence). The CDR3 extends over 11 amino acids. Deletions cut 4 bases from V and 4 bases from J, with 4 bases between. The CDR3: CASSSRTEAFF. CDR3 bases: TGTGCCAGCAGTTCCCGCACTGAAGCTTTCTTT.

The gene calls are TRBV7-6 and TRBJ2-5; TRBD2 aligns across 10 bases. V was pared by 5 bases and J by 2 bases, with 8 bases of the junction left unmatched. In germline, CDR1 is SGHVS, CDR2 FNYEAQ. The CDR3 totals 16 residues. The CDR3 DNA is TGTGCCAGCAGCGCGCTAGCGGGAGCCCTGCAAGAGACCCAGTACTTC. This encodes CASSALAGALQETQYF.

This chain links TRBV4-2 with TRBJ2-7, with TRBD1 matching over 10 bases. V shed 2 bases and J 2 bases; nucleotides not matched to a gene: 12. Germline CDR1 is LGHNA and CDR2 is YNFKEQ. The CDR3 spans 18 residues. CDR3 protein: CASSQLPGQGVMTYEQYF. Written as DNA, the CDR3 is TGTGCCAGCAGCCAACTACCCGGACAGGGGGTGATGACCTACGAGCAGTACTTC.

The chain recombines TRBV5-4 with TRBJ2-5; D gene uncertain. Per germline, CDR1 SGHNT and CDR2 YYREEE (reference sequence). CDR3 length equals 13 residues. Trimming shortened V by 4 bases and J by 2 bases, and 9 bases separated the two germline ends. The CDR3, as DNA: TGTGCCAGCAGCCCGAGGTCGCAAGAGACCCAGTACTTC. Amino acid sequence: CASSPRSQETQYF.

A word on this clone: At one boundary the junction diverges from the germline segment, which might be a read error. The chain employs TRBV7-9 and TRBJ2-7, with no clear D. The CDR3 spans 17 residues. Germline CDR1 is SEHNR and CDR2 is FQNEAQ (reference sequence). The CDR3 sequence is CSSSRSTSASTSYEQYF. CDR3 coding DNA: TGTTCCAGCAGCCGGTCCACCAGCGCATCTACCTCCTACGAGCAGTACTTC.

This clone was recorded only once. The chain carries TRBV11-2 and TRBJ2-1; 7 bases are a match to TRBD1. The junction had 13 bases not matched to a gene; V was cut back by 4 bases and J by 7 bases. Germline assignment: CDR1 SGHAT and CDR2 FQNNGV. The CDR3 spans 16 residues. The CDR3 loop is CASSSGLGTDINEQFF. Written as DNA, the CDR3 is TGTGCCAGCAGCTCGGGATTGGGGACAGACATAAATGAGCAGTTCTTC.

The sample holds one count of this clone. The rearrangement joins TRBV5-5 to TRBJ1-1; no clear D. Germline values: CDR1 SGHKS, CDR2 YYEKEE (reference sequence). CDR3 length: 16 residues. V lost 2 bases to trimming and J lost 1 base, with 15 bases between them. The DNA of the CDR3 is TGTGCCAGCAGCTTAAGGTCCCCCGGGAGGAACACTGAAGCTTTCTTT. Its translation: CASSLRSPGRNTEAFF. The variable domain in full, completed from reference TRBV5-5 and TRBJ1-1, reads DAGVTQSPTHLIKTRGQQVTLRCSPISGHKSVSWYQQVLGQGPQFIFQYYEKEERGRGNFPDRFSARQFPNYSSELNVNALLLGDSALYLCASSLRSPGRNTEAFFGQGTRLTVV.